The source of this T cell receptor (beta chain) is a study of OX40 agonist ivuxolimab in advanced cancers. Measured with immunoSEQ multiplex PCR; TCRdb has only the in-frame clones, and not every one. The sample records fewer than 85,000 clones, approximately 91% being singletons. Germline CDR1 SGHTA, CDR2 FQGNSA. There are 14 residues in the CDR3. V was clipped by 2 bases and J by 4 bases, with 12 bases between them. The material was CD4+ or CD8+ T cells sorted from blood, obtained in a trial of the OX40 agonist ivuxolimab. The V gene is TRBV7-2, the J gene TRBJ2-7; D may be TRBD1 (5 bases). The TCR was taken from an adult with an advanced solid tumor such as melanoma, head and neck, liver or kidney cancer. CDR3 in amino acids: CASSLRRQIYEQYF. CDR3 nucleotides: TGTGCCAGCAGCTTAAGAAGACAGATATACGAGCAGTACTTC.